The sequence of this TCR beta chain was determined in a study of graft-versus-host responses after intestinal transplantation. Study details: Transplant recipients had multivisceral, liver-intestinal, or isolated intestinal grafts. Tacrolimus plus steroids were given to all recipients for about 3 years, preceded by anti-thymocyte globulin induction.

Produced via immunoSEQ multiplex PCR; TCRdb's table is partial and in-frame only. This table holds approximately 9,000 clones, about 32% found once. CDR1 and CDR2 from the germline V gene are MNHNS and SASEGT. The V end lost 8 bases, the J end lost 0 bases, and 7 bases lay between the germline ends. The CDR3 loop spans 13 amino acids. The rearrangement links TRBV6-1 to TRBJ2-2; D uncertain. This receptor was obtained from a human patient who received an intestinal transplant. Sequencing was performed on alloreactive CD4+ T cells from a mixed lymphocyte reaction culture, taken before intestinal transplant. Stated subset: CFSE-low proliferating T cells sorted from roughly six-day pre-transplant mixed lymphocyte reaction (GvH or HvG direction). The CDR3 protein is CASGYTNTGELFF. CDR3 nucleotides: TGTGCCAGCGGATACACGAACACCGGGGAGCTGTTTTTT.